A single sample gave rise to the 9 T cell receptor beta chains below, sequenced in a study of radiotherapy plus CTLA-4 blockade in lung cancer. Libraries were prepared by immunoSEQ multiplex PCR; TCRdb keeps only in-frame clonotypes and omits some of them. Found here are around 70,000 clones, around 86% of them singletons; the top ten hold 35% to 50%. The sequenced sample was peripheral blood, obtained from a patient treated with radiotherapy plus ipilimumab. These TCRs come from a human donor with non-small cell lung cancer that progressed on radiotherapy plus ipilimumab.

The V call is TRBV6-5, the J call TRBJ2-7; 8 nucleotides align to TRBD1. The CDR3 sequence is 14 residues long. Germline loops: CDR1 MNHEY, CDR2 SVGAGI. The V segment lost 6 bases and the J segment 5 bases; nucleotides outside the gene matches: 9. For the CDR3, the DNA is TGTGCCAGCAGGAGGACAGGGAGTCCTCACGAGCAGTACTTC. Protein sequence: CASRRTGSPHEQYF.

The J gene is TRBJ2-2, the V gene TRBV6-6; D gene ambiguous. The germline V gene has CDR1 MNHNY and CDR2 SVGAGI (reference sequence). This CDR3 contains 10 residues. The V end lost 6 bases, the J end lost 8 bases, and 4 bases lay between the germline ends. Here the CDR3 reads CASRAGELFF. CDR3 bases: TGTGCCAGCAGAGCTGGGGAGCTGTTTTTT.

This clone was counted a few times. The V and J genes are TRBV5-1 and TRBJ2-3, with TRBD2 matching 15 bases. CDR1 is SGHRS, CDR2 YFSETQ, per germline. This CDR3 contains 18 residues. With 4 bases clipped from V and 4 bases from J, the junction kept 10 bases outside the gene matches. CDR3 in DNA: TGCGCCAGCAGCCTTGGACTAGCGGGAGGGCCAGGCTCAGATACGCAGTATTTT. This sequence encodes CASSLGLAGGPGSDTQYF.

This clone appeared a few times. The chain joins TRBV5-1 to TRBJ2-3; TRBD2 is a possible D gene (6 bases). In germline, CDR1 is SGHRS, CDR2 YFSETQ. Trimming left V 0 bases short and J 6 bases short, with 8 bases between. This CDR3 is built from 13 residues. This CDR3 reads CASSLVGGDTQYF. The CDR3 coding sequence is TGCGCCAGCAGCTTGGTTGGGGGGGATACGCAGTATTTT. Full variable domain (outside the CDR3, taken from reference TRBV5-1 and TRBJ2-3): KAGVTQTPRYLIKTRGQQVTLSCSPISGHRSVSWYQQTPGQGLQFLFEYFSETQRNKGNFPGRFSGRQFSNSRSEMNVSTLELGDSALYLCASSLVGGDTQYFGPGTRLTVL.

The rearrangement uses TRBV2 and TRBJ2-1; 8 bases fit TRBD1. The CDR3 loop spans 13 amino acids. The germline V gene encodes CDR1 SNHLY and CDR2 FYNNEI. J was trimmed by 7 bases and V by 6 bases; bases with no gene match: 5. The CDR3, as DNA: TGTGCCAGCAGGACAGGGGAAAGGAATGAGCAGTTCTTC. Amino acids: CASRTGERNEQFF.

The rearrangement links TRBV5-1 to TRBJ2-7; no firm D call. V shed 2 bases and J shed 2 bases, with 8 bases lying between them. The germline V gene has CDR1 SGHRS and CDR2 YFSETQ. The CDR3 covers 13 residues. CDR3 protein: CASSFDTTYEQYF. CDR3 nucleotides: TGCGCCAGCAGCTTCGACACAACCTACGAGCAGTACTTC.

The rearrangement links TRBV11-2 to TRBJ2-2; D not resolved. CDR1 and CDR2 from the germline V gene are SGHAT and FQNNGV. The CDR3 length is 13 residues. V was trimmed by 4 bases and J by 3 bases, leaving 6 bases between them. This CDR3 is CASSSHYTGELFF. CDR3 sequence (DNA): TGTGCCAGCAGCTCCCATTACACCGGGGAGCTGTTTTTT.

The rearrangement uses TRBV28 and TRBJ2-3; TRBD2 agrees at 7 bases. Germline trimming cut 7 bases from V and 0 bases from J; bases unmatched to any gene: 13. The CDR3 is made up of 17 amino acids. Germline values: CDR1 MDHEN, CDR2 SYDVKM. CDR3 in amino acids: CASTVENLAASTDTQYF. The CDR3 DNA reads TGTGCCAGCACCGTAGAGAACCTAGCGGCTAGCACAGATACGCAGTATTTT.

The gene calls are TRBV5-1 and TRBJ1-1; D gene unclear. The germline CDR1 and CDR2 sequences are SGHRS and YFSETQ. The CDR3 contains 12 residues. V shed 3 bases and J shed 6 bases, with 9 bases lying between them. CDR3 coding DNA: TGCGCCAGCAGCTCGACTCCTCCTGAAGCTTTCTTT. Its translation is CASSSTPPEAFF.